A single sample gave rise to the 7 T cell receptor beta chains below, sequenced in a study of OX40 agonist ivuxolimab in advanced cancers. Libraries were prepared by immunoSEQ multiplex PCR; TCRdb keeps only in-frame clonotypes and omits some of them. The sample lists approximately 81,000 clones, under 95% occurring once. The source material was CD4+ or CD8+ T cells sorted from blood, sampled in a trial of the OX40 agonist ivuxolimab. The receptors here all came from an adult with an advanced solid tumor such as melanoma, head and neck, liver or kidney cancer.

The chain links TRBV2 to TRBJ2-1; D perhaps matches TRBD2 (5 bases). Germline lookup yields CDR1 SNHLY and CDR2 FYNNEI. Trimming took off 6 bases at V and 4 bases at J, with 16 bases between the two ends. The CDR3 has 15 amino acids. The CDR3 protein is CASRQETTGYNEQFF. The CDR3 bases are TGTGCCAGCAGGCAGGAGACAACGGGGTACAATGAGCAGTTCTTC.

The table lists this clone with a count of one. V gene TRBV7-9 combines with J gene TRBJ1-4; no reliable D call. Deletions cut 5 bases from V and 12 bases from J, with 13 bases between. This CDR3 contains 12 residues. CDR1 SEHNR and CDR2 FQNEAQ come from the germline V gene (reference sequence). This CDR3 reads CASSKEGIELFF. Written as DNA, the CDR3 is TGTGCCAGCAGCAAAGAGGGAATTGAACTGTTTTTT.

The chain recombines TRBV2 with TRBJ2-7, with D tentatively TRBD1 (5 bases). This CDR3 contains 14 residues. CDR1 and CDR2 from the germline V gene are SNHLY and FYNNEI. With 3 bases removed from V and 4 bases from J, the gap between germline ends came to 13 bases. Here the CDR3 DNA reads TGTGCCAGCAGTGACTCTTCAGGGTATTACGAGCAGTACTTC. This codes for CASSDSSGYYEQYF.

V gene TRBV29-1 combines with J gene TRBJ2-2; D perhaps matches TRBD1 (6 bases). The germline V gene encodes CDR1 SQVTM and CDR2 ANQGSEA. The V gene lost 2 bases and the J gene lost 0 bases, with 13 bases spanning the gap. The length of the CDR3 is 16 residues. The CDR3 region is CSVEPAEGANTGELFF. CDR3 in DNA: TGCAGCGTTGAACCTGCTGAGGGGGCGAACACCGGGGAGCTGTTTTTT.

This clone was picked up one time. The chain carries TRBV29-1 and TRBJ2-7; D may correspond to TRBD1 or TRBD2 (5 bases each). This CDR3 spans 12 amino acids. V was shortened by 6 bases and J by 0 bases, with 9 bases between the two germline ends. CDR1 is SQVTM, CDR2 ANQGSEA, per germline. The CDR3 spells CSVPGTSYEQYF. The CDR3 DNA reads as TGCAGCGTGCCGGGGACCTCCTACGAGCAGTACTTC.

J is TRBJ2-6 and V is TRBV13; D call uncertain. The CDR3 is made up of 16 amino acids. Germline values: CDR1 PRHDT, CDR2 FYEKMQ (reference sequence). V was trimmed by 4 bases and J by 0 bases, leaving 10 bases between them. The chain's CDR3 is CASSSLHTSGANVLTF. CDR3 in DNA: TGTGCCAGCAGCTCCCTACATACCTCTGGGGCCAACGTCCTGACTTTC.

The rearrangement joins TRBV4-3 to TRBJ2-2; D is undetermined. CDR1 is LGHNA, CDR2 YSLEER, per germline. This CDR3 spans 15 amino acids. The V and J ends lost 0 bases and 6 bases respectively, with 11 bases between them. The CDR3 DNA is TGCGCCAGCAGCCAAGAGGTGCTAGGCGCCGGGGAGCTGTTTTTT. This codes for CASSQEVLGAGELFF.